This T cell receptor (beta chain) was documented in a study of PD-1 blockade in classical Hodgkin lymphoma. Measured with immunoSEQ multiplex PCR; TCRdb has only the in-frame clones, and not every one. This repertoire shows tens of thousands of clones, roughly nine tenths found once; its top ten account for 20% to 25%. This CDR3 has 13 amino acids. Germline V gene sequence: CDR1 LNHDA, CDR2 SQIVND (reference sequence). With 4 bases removed from V and 0 bases from J, the gap between germline ends came to 6 bases. General observations from the study: Complete responders' diversity at baseline resembled that of newly diagnosed patients. As was reported, newly diagnosed patients showed lower baseline TCR diversity than healthy donors did. Causes of the repertoire differences remain undefined, possibly disease activity or prior therapy.

About this clone itself: The antigen is undetermined.

Relapse after autologous stem cell transplantation occurred in every patient, and brentuximab vedotin exposure varied. This receptor was taken from a human donor with classical Hodgkin lymphoma. The J gene is TRBJ1-2, the V gene TRBV19; D is ambiguous. The sequenced sample was peripheral blood mononuclear cells (PBMCs), obtained at baseline. The DNA of the CDR3 is TGTGCCAGTAGTAGCTTTGCTAACTATGGCTACACCTTC. It yields the protein CASSSFANYGYTF.